Below, 32 T cell receptor beta chains from the same sample are listed, as sequenced in a study of blood T cells in healthy people across ages (dated by TCRdb to 2014 to 2015). The method behind the library was 5' RACE. A second PCR of about 6 to 11 cycles was performed with a sample-barcoded 5' primer and a J-beta primer mix. TCRdb ran its own pipeline on the public reads, namely fastp trimming at Q25 and MiXCR clone calling, and kept in-frame beta chains. Every distinct CDR3 protein forms one entry, paired with its most common genes and DNA. Counted in this sample were some 1,800,000 distinct CDR3 sequences; about two fifths of them appeared once. The ten most abundant clones make up approximately 22% of the sample. Sequencing input: blood. The receptors were gathered from a human donor in good health.

This chain connects TRBV19 to TRBJ2-3, with a weak D call TRBD2 (5 bases). The length of the CDR3 is 16 residues. Germline-derived CDR1 and CDR2 are LNHDA and SQIVND (reference sequence). The germline V and J ends were trimmed by 5 bases and 1 base, with 16 bases remaining between them. The DNA for the CDR3 is TGTGCCAGTAGTCCCCTACTGCTCGGGGGCACAGATACGCAGTATTTT. Protein sequence: CASSPLLLGGTDTQYF.

This clonotype occurred many times. The rearrangement links TRBV20-1 to TRBJ2-3, with D possibly being TRBD2 (5 bases). This CDR3 contains 12 residues. CDR1 is DFQATT and CDR2 is SNEGSKA in the germline V gene (reference sequence). Deletions cut 3 bases from V and 3 bases from J, with 7 bases between. The CDR3, as DNA: TGCAGTGCTAGGGACTTAACAGATACGCAGTATTTT. Its translation is CSARDLTDTQYF.

The rearrangement uses TRBV7-3 and TRBJ2-2, with 8 bases identical to TRBD1. Looked up from germline, CDR1 is SGHTA and CDR2 is FQGTGA. Germline trimming cut 8 bases from V and 6 bases from J; bases unmatched to any gene: 5. This CDR3 contains 13 residues. The CDR3 DNA sequence: TGTGCCAGCGGACAGGGTTCGCCCGGGGAGCTGTTTTTT. It encodes CASGQGSPGELFF.

This chain uses TRBV20-1 with TRBJ2-4, with TRBD1 identical over 10 bases. The J call may be mistaken, given a closer DNA end match to TRBJ2-7. CDR1 DFQATT and CDR2 SNEGSKA come from the germline V gene (reference sequence). The CDR3 is 14 residues long. CDR3 residues: CSARSRDRGYEQYF. CDR3 nucleotides: TGCAGTGCTAGATCCCGGGACAGGGGTTACGAGCAGTACTTC.

The chain carries TRBV7-2 and TRBJ2-7; 7 bases are a match to TRBD2. This CDR3 is built from 15 residues. Germline V gene sequence: CDR1 SGHTA, CDR2 FQGNSA. Losses at the gene ends were 4 bases for V and 2 bases for J; bases not matched to a gene: 8. As DNA, the CDR3 is TGTGCCAGCAGCTCCACTAGCGACCCGACCTACGAGCAGTACTTC. The encoded protein is CASSSTSDPTYEQYF.

The chain uses TRBV9 and TRBJ2-5; 8 bases fit TRBD2. The J call may be mistaken, given a closer DNA end match to TRBJ2-7. The V gene's germline CDR1 is SGDLS and CDR2 YYNGEE. The CDR3 runs to 15 residues. In DNA form, the CDR3 reads TGTGCCAGCAGCGTCCAGCCGGGGGGGTTCTACGAGCAGTACTTC. This gives the protein CASSVQPGGFYEQYF.

This clonotype was counted at least ten times. This chain links TRBV4-3 with TRBJ1-4; the D gene is possibly TRBD1 (5 bases). V lost 4 bases, J lost 5 bases, and 14 bases lay in between. The germline gives CDR1 LGHNA, CDR2 YSLEER. This CDR3 has 15 residues. In DNA, the CDR3 is TGCGCCAGCAGCCCGACCGGGACCGCGAATGAAAAACTGTTTTTT. Translation gives CASSPTGTANEKLFF.

This clonotype turned up a few times. The genes are TRBV6-2 or TRBV6-3 and TRBJ2-7; TRBD2 might be the D (5 bases). The germline V gene has CDR1 MNHEY and CDR2 SVGEGT. This CDR3 is 14 amino acids long. V dropped 6 bases and J dropped 4 bases, with 16 bases sitting between them. The CDR3 nucleotides read TGTGCCAGCAGGCGGGCGCCAGACCATTACGAGCAGTACTTC. Amino acid sequence: CASRRAPDHYEQYF.

The CDR3 sequence is CASSEEGEGTEAFF. The CDR3 DNA sequence: TGTGCCAGCAGTGAAGAGGGCGAGGGAACCGAAGCTTTCTTT. The V call is TRBV2, the J call TRBJ1-1; D call uncertain. Per the germline V gene, CDR1 is SNHLY and CDR2 is FYNNEI. The CDR3 sequence is 14 residues long. V lost 1 base, J lost 8 bases, and 14 bases lay in between.

This clonotype was picked up a small number of times. At one boundary the junction diverges from the germline segment, which might be a read error. The CDR3 coding sequence is TGCAGCGCCCGGGACTTAGATACGCTGTATTTT. This codes for CSARDLDTLYF. The genes are TRBV29-1 and TRBJ2-3, with a tentative D call TRBD2 (6 bases). The CDR3 contains 11 residues. Germline CDR1 and CDR2: SQVTM and ANQGSEA.

CDR3 DNA sequence: TGCGCCAGCAGCCAACAACAGGGCTTGCAGGTTGAGCAGTTCTTC. Residues: CASSQQQGLQVEQFF. The chain recombines TRBV4-1 with TRBJ2-1, with D possibly TRBD1 on 6 matching bases. Germline V CDR1 and CDR2: MGHRA, YSYEKL. V lost 2 bases to trimming and J lost 9 bases, with 17 bases between them. This CDR3 is built from 15 residues.

This clonotype was picked up a small number of times. The chain is built from TRBV4-3 and TRBJ1-5; maybe TRBD1 (6 bases). CDR1 is LGHNA, CDR2 YSLEER, per germline. V was trimmed by 0 bases and J by 11 bases, leaving 14 bases between them. CDR3 length: 14 residues. The CDR3 loop reads CASSQDWGAPTQHF. CDR3 DNA sequence: TGCGCCAGCAGCCAAGATTGGGGGGCCCCAACCCAGCATTTT.

V and J are TRBV29-1 and TRBJ2-3; 9 nucleotides match TRBD2. CDR1 is SQVTM and CDR2 is ANQGSEA in the germline V gene. V lost 7 bases to trimming and J lost 2 bases; unmatched junction nucleotides: 4. The CDR3 consists of 13 residues. CDR3 in amino acids: CSELAGVTDTQYF. CDR3 bases: TGCAGCGAACTAGCGGGTGTCACAGATACGCAGTATTTT.

The V and J genes are TRBV12-3 or TRBV12-4 and TRBJ1-1; D is possibly TRBD1 (5 bases). V lost 7 bases and J lost 2, with 14 bases in between. The length of the CDR3 is 14 residues. CDR3 nucleotide sequence: TGTGCCAGCATCTTCTTGGGGCGCAACACTGAAGCTTTCTTT. This sequence encodes CASIFLGRNTEAFF.

The rearrangement joins TRBV3-1 to TRBJ2-7; D might be TRBD2 (7 bases). The CDR3 totals 14 residues. Germline lookup yields CDR1 LGHDT and CDR2 YNNKEL (reference sequence). V gave up 4 bases and J gave up 5 bases, with 15 bases separating them. The CDR3 here is CASSPYVGGHEQYF. The CDR3 nucleotides are TGTGCCAGCAGCCCCTATGTGGGGGGGCACGAGCAGTACTTC.

This clonotype was detected many times. The chain uses TRBV7-2 and TRBJ1-5; unclear D gene. This CDR3 spans 13 amino acids. The germline gives CDR1 SGHTA, CDR2 FQGNSA. Trimming stripped 1 base from V and 5 bases from J, with 6 bases between. The CDR3 bases are TGTGCCAGCAGCTTAGGGATTTATCAGCCCCAGCATTTT. It codes for CASSLGIYQPQHF.

In its sample, this clonotype was seen a few times. The chain has TRBV7-9 and TRBJ2-1; unclear D gene. The CDR3 is 13 residues long. Between the trimmed V and J ends, which lost 5 bases and 8 bases, there was a span of 13 bases. Germline V gene data show CDR1 as SEHNR and CDR2 as FQNEAQ (reference sequence). CDR3 residues: CASSPLPDYEQFF. The CDR3 bases are TGTGCCAGCAGCCCACTACCTGACTATGAGCAGTTCTTC.

This clonotype was picked up a small number of times. The V gene is TRBV6-1, the J gene TRBJ2-7, with TRBD1 matching 7 bases. V lost 2 bases, J lost 2 bases, and 12 bases stayed unmatched. This CDR3 contains 17 residues. Germline-derived CDR1 and CDR2 are MNHNS and SASEGT. In DNA, the CDR3 is TGTGCCAGCAGTGAAACCTCTCCGGGACAGATTACCTACGAGCAGTACTTC. This gives the protein CASSETSPGQITYEQYF.

The rearrangement links TRBV7-9 to TRBJ2-5, with a weak D call TRBD2 (6 bases). The V end was cut by 7 bases, the J end by 5 bases, with 14 bases between. The CDR3 loop spans 13 amino acids. CDR1 is SEHNR and CDR2 is FQNEAQ in the germline V gene (reference sequence). CDR3 coding DNA: TGTGCCAGCACCGATGGGGGGAAGGAGACCCAGTACTTC. Residues: CASTDGGKETQYF.

Here the CDR3 DNA reads TGTGCCAGCAGCGCACAGAGGGGGGCCAATCAGCCCCAGCATTTT. Amino acids: CASSAQRGANQPQHF. The V gene is TRBV7-2, the J gene TRBJ1-5, with D possibly TRBD1 on 6 matching bases. Germline V gene data show CDR1 as SGHTA and CDR2 as FQGNSA. Trimming took off 5 bases at V and 3 bases at J, with 14 bases between the two ends. The CDR3 is 15 residues long.

This clonotype was detected a few times. The chain combines TRBV6-2 or TRBV6-3 with TRBJ2-1; D is perhaps TRBD1 (5 bases). The CDR3 length is 13 residues. Trimming left V 6 bases short and J 9 bases short, with 15 bases between. Germline-derived CDR1 and CDR2 are MNHEY and SVGEGT. CDR3 sequence (DNA): TGTGCCAGCAGCCCTAACAGACAGAGTGAGCAGTTCTTC. As protein: CASSPNRQSEQFF.

The rearrangement joins TRBV7-6 to TRBJ2-3; TRBD2 aligns across 15 bases. There are 18 residues in the CDR3. CDR1 is SGHVS and CDR2 is FNYEAQ in the germline V gene. V shed 2 bases and J 3 bases; nucleotides not matched to a gene: 6. The CDR3 region has the DNA TGTGCCAGCAGCTTACCCGGGACTAGCGGGGGGTCTACAGATACGCAGTATTTT. It yields the protein CASSLPGTSGGSTDTQYF.

The rearrangement links TRBV10-3 to TRBJ2-3, with 7 bases aligning to TRBD1. The V segment lost 6 bases and the J segment 2 bases; nucleotides outside the gene matches: 5. The CDR3 is made up of 14 amino acids. CDR1 is ENHRY and CDR2 is SYGVKD in the germline V gene. This chain's CDR3 is CAISDRVYTDTQYF. The CDR3 DNA follows: TGTGCCATCAGCGACAGGGTCTACACAGATACGCAGTATTTT.

The V call is TRBV7-2, the J call TRBJ2-5, with a tentative D call TRBD2 (6 bases). V lost 5 bases, J lost 2 bases, and 18 bases lay in between. The CDR3 has 16 residues. Germline V CDR1 and CDR2: SGHTA, FQGNSA. CDR3 coding DNA: TGTGCCAGCAGCCCCGTCGGAGGGAGCATTCAAGAGACCCAGTACTTC. This codes for CASSPVGGSIQETQYF.

The chain combines TRBV12-3 or TRBV12-4 with TRBJ2-2; 12 bases agree with TRBD2. Trimming cost V 6 bases and J 4 bases; bases outside gene matches: 6. CDR3 size: 16 residues. Written as DNA, the CDR3 is TGTGCCAGCAGCCTACTAGCGGGGGGTGGCACCGGGGAGCTGTTTTTT. This codes for CASSLLAGGGTGELFF.

The table lists this clonotype with a few counts. The chain couples TRBV3-1 to TRBJ1-1; D not resolved. The CDR3 totals 14 residues. Trimming took 0 bases from V and 0 from J, leaving 5 bases between them. Germline CDR1 reads LGHDT; CDR2 reads YNNKEL (reference sequence). The CDR3 region is CASSQDLMNTEAFF. For the CDR3, the DNA is TGTGCCAGCAGCCAAGATTTAATGAACACTGAAGCTTTCTTT.

Details on this clonotype: This is likely a read error, given that the CDR3 carries no conserved phenylalanine or tryptophan at its end. The chain links TRBV4-2 to TRBJ2-5, with TRBD1 identical over 8 bases. Germline values: CDR1 LGHNA, CDR2 YNFKEQ. The CDR3 extends over 17 amino acids. With 0 bases clipped from V and 4 bases from J, the junction kept 10 bases outside the gene matches. The CDR3 DNA follows: TGTGCCAGCAGCCAAGATCAGGGACAGGAGGGGGGAGAGACCCAGTACTTG. Amino acid sequence: CASSQDQGQEGGETQYL.

Of note for this clonotype: The junction differs from germline at one of its ends, possibly a read error. The chain employs TRBV12-3 or TRBV12-4 and TRBJ2-1, with a possible D match to TRBD2 (5 bases). The CDR3 extends over 12 amino acids. As DNA, the CDR3 is TGTGTCAGCAGTTTAACCGGGGATGAGCAGTTCTTC. Translation gives CVSSLTGDEQFF.

This clonotype showed up just a few times. The V call is TRBV20-1, the J call TRBJ2-7, with 9 bases aligning to TRBD1. From germline, CDR1 is DFQATT and CDR2 SNEGSKA (reference sequence). CDR3 length: 13 amino acids. DNA of the CDR3: TGCAGCGTCCCAGGAGGACAGGGGAACGAGCAGTACTTC. Translated: CSVPGGQGNEQYF.

This sequence joins TRBV5-1 and TRBJ2-5; no reliable D call. From germline, CDR1 is SGHRS and CDR2 YFSETQ. The CDR3 covers 14 residues. V was cut by 3 bases and J by 2 bases, with 11 bases left in between. This CDR3 reads CASSWDGPQETQYF. CDR3 sequence (DNA): TGCGCCAGCAGCTGGGATGGCCCTCAAGAGACCCAGTACTTC.

The chain recombines TRBV20-1 with TRBJ2-7; 7 nucleotides match TRBD2. The better agreement between TRBJ2-5 and the DNA end casts doubt on the J call. Looked up from germline, CDR1 is DFQATT and CDR2 is SNEGSKA (reference sequence). This CDR3 comprises 12 residues. The CDR3 is CSASTSPETQYF. In DNA, the CDR3 is TGCAGTGCTTCGACTAGCCCAGAGACCCAGTACTTC.

In its sample, this clonotype was seen a few times. The chain employs TRBV5-1 and TRBJ2-3; no reliable D call. This CDR3 spans 16 amino acids. Germline loops: CDR1 SGHRS, CDR2 YFSETQ. V lost 4 bases to trimming and J lost 0 bases, with 15 bases between them. This CDR3 is CASSGEFRMSTDTQYF. Written as DNA, the CDR3 is TGCGCCAGCAGCGGCGAGTTCAGAATGAGCACAGATACGCAGTATTTT.